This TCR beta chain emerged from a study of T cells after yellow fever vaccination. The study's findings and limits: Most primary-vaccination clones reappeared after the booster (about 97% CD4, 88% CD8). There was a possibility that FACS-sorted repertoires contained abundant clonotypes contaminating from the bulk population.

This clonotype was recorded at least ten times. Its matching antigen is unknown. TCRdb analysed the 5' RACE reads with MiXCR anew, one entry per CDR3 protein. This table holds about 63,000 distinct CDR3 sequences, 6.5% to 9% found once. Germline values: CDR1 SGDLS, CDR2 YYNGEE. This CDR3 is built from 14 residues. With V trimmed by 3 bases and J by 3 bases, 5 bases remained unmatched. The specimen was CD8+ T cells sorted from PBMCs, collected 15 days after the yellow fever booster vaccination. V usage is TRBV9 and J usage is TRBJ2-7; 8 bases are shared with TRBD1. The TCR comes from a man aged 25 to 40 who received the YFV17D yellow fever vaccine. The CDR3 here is CASSGQGLDYEQYF. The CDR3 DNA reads TGTGCCAGCAGCGGACAGGGGTTGGACTACGAGCAGTACTTC. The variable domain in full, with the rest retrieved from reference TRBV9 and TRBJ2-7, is DSGVTQTPKHLITATGQRVTLRCSPRSGDLSVYWYQQSLDQGLQFLIQYYNGEERAKGNILERFSAQQFPDLHSELNLSSLELGDSALYFCASSGQGLDYEQYFGPGTRLTVT.